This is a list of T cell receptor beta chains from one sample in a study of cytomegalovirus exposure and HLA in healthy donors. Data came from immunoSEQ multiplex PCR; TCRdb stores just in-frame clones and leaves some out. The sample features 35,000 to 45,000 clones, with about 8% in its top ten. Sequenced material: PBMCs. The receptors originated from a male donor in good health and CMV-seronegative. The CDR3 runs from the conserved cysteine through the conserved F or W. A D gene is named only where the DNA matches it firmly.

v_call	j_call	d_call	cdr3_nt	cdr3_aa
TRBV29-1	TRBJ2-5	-	TGCAGCGTTGTGGGGGCCAGGATGGGAGAGACCCAGTACTTC	CSVVGARMGETQYF
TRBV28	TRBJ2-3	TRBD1	TGTGCCAGCAAATCGATGGGACAGGGGTATATAGATACGCAGTATTTT	CASKSMGQGYIDTQYF
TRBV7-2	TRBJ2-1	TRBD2	TGTGCCAGCAGCTTAGAGCCTAGCGGGTACAATGAGCAGTTCTTC	CASSLEPSGYNEQFF
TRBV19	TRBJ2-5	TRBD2	TGTGCCAGTAGTCCCCGACCCCGGACTAGCGGGAGGGCCGGGGAGACCCAGTACTTC	CASSPRPRTSGRAGETQYF
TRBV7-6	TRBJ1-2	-	TGTGCCAGCAGCCAGGACAGCTATGGCTACACCTTC	CASSQDSYGYTF
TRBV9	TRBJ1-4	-	TGTGCCAGCAGCCGGACAGAGAGGGCCCATGAAGAAAAACTGTTTTTT	CASSRTERAHEEKLFF
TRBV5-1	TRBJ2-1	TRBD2	TGCGCCAGCAGCCCCACTAGCGGGAGACGTGATGAGCAGTTCTTC	CASSPTSGRRDEQFF
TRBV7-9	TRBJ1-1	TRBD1	TGTGCCAGCAGCTTATCGGGACAGTCCACTGAAGCTTTCTTT	CASSLSGQSTEAFF
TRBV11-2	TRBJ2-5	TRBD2	TGTGCCAGCAGCTCCGTGGGGGGACCCCGGGGGGGGACCCAGTACTTC	CASSSVGGPRGGTQYF
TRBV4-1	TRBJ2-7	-	TGCGCCAGCAGCCAAACGATTAGCGGTGCCCTCGAGCAGTACTTC	CASSQTISGALEQYF
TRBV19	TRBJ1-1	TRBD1	TGTGCCAGTAGTATAGATCTGGGACAGGGGTTGTATGTGAACACTGAAGCTTTCTTT	CASSIDLGQGLYVNTEAFF
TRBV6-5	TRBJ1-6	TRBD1	TGTGCCAGCAGTAACAGGGGTGGAAACTCACCCCTCCACTTT	CASSNRGGNSPLHF
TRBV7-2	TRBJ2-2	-	TGTGCCAGCAGCGTCGGCAGGGGTTTCACCGGGGAGCTGTTTTTT	CASSVGRGFTGELFF
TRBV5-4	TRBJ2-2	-	TGTGCCAGCAGCTTGTTTCAGGGTTCTGGGGAGCTGTTTTTT	CASSLFQGSGELFF
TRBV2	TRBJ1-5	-	TGTGCCAGCAGTGAAGAAAGTTCCTATAGCAATCAGCCCCAGCATTTT	CASSEESSYSNQPQHF
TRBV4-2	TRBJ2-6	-	TGTGCCAGCAGTTTTGAGGACAGCCCCTGGGGAGCCACTGGGGCCAACGTCCTGACTTTC	CASSFEDSPWGATGANVLTF
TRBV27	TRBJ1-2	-	TGTGCCAGCGGAATACAGGGTCTCGGTGGCTACACCTTC	CASGIQGLGGYTF